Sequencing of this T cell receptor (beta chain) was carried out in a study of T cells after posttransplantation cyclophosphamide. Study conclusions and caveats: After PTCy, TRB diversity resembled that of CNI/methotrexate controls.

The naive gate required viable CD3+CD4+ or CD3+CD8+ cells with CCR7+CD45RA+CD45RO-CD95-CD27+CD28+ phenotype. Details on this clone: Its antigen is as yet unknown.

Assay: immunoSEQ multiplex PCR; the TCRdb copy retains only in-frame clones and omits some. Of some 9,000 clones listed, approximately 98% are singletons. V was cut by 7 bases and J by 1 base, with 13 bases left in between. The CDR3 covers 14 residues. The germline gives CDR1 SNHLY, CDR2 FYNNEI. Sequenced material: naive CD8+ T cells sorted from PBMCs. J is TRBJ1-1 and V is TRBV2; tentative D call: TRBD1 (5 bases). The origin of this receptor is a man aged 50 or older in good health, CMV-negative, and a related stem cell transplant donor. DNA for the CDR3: TGTGCCAGCAATGTGGGGGGACCGAACACTGAAGCTTTCTTT. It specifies CASNVGGPNTEAFF.